This T cell receptor beta chain was sequenced during a study of cytomegalovirus exposure and HLA in healthy donors. The CDR3 length is 15 residues. The V end lost 2 bases, the J end lost 3 bases, and 14 bases lay between the germline ends. CDR1 is MNHEY, CDR2 SMNVEV, per germline (reference sequence). Assay: immunoSEQ multiplex PCR; the TCRdb copy retains only in-frame clones and omits some. The data hold fewer than 75,000 clones, with 94% observed a single time. This receptor was obtained from a woman aged 18-29 years in good health and CMV-seropositive. The rearrangement uses TRBV27 and TRBJ2-7; TRBD1 is a possible D gene (6 bases). The sample taken for sequencing was PBMCs. The CDR3 DNA reads TGTGCCAGCAGTTTAAGTGCGGACAGCTACTACGAGCAGTACTTC. This sequence encodes CASSLSADSYYEQYF.